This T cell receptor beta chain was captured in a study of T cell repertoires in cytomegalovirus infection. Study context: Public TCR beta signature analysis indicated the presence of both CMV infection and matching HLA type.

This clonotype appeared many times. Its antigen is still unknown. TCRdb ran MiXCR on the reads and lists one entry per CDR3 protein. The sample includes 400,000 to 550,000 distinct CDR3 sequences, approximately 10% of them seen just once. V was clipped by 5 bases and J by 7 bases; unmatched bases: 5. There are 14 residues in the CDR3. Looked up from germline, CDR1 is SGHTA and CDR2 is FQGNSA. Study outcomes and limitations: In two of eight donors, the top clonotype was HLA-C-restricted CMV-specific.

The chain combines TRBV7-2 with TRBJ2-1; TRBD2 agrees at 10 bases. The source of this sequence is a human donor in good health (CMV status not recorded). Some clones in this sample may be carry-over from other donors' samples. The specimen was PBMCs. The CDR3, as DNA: TGTGCCAGCAGCCCTAGCGGGAGAGGAAATGAGCAGTTCTTC. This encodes CASSPSGRGNEQFF.